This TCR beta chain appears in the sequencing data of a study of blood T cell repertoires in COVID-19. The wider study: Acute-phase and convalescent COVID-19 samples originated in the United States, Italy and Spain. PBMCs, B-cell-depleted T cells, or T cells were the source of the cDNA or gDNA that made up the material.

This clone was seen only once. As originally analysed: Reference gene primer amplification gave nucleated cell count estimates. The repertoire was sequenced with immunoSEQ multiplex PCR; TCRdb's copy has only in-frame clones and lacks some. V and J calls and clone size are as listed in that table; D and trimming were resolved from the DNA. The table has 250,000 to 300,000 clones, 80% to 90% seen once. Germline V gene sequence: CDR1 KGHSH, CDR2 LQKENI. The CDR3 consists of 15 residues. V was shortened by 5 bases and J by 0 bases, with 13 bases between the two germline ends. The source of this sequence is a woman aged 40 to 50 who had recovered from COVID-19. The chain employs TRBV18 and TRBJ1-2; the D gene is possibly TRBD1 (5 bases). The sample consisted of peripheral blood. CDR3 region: CASSSAGLANYGYTF. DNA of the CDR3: TGTGCCAGCTCATCGGCAGGGTTAGCTAACTATGGCTACACCTTC.